This T cell receptor beta chain was recorded in a study of shared clonotypes between healthy human individuals. The assay was carried out at the deep level. Method: immunoSEQ multiplex PCR; TCRdb's copy keeps in-frame clones and lacks some. The data hold around 510,000 clones, with around three quarters observed a single time. Deletions cut 7 bases from V and 6 bases from J, with 18 bases between. Germline assignment: CDR1 SGHAT and CDR2 FQNNGV. The CDR3 runs 14 residues. This clonotype was obtained from a woman aged 40 to 50 in good health. Some clones in this sample may be carry-over from other donors' samples. Source material: PBMCs. The rearrangement links TRBV11-2 to TRBJ1-2; possible D gene TRBD1, 5 bases. The CDR3 sequence: CASIPLRDSDGYTF. The CDR3 DNA is TGTGCCAGCATCCCCCTCAGGGACTCTGATGGCTACACCTTC.